Listed below are T cell receptor beta chains from one sample, sequenced in a study of blood T cell repertoires in COVID-19. The table came from immunoSEQ multiplex PCR; TCRdb's copy has only in-frame clones and leaves some out. The sample comprises 97,000 or so clones, 87% of which are singletons, and roughly 2% rests with the top ten. The specimen was peripheral blood. The receptors stem from a man over 45 with active COVID-19. The CDR3 runs from the conserved cysteine through the conserved F or W. A D gene is named only where the DNA matches it firmly. Rows give clone size only sometimes, using once, few, many, or a class for an expanded clone.

>TRBV5-1|TRBD1|TRBJ2-1|-
CASSPGSTGGRNEQFF
TGCGCCAGCAGCCCGGGGAGTACAGGGGGTAGGAATGAGCAGTTCTTC
>TRBV11-3|-|TRBJ1-1|-
CASSSRRKNTEAFF
TGTGCCAGCAGCTCAAGGAGGAAAAACACTGAAGCTTTCTTT
>TRBV12-3/TRBV12-4|-|TRBJ1-1|-
CASSLIGGLEAFF
TGTGCCAGCAGTTTAATCGGGGGGCTGGAAGCTTTCTTT
>TRBV2|TRBD1|TRBJ2-3|-
CASSPGTVSTDTQYF
TGTGCCAGCAGCCCCGGGACAGTCAGCACAGATACGCAGTATTTT
>TRBV3-1/TRBV3-2|-|TRBJ1-3|-
CASSPTVNSGNTIYF
TGTGCCAGCAGCCCTACAGTTAACTCTGGAAACACCATATATTTT
>TRBV5-4|-|TRBJ1-1|-
CASSSGQIPNTEAFF
TGTGCCAGCAGCTCAGGACAGATACCGAACACTGAAGCTTTCTTT
>TRBV5-6|-|TRBJ2-2|-
CASSLGLQAGSAGELFF
TGTGCCAGCAGCTTGGGGCTACAAGCAGGGTCTGCCGGGGAGCTGTTTTTT
>TRBV9|-|TRBJ1-2|-
CASSPDPQQGYGYTF
TGTGCCAGCAGCCCCGACCCCCAACAGGGCTATGGCTACACCTTC
>TRBV2|TRBD2|TRBJ2-5|-
CARQGREGETQYF
TGTGCCAGGCAGGGCAGGGAGGGAGAGACCCAGTACTTC
>TRBV18|-|TRBJ2-3|-
CASSPDTSTQYF
TGTGCCAGCTCACCAGACACTTCTACGCAGTATTTT
>TRBV29-1|TRBD1|TRBJ1-1|-
CSVVRGRNEAFF
TGCAGCGTTGTCAGGGGGCGGAATGAAGCTTTCTTT
>TRBV18|-|TRBJ2-7|-
CASSPETGTYEQYF
TGTGCCAGCTCACCCGAAACAGGGACCTACGAGCAGTACTTC
>TRBV6-2/TRBV6-3|-|TRBJ2-7|-
CASSYSPAIAYEQYF
TGTGCCAGCAGTTACTCGCCAGCGATCGCCTACGAGCAGTACTTC
>TRBV7-2|-|TRBJ2-1|-
CASTPGAVKGHNEQFF
TGTGCCAGCACCCCCGGAGCGGTCAAAGGGCACAATGAGCAGTTCTTC
>TRBV9|TRBD2|TRBJ2-5|-
CASSARLAKTQYF
TGTGCCAGCAGCGCGAGACTAGCAAAGACCCAGTACTTC
>TRBV4-1|-|TRBJ2-2|once
CASSQGSGSTGELFF
TGCGCCAGCAGCCAAGGCTCAGGGTCCACCGGGGAGCTGTTTTTT
>TRBV7-2|-|TRBJ2-7|-
CASSAETYEQYF
TGTGCCAGCAGCGCGGAGACCTACGAGCAGTACTTC
>TRBV11-2|-|TRBJ2-5|-
CASSLGGGGQSSETQYF
TGTGCCAGCAGCTTAGGTGGGGGGGGCCAGTCTTCCGAGACCCAGTACTTC
>TRBV29-1|TRBD2|TRBJ2-3|-
CSVVGTTHSTDTQYF
TGCAGCGTCGTCGGGACTACCCATTCCACAGATACGCAGTATTTT
>TRBV4-1|-|TRBJ1-5|few
CASSQVSSQQGRQPQHF
TGCGCCAGCAGCCAAGTTTCCTCTCAACAGGGCAGGCAGCCCCAGCATTTT
>TRBV11-2|-|TRBJ2-2|once
CASSRIRGNTGELFF
TGTGCCAGCAGCCGCATCAGAGGAAACACCGGGGAGCTGTTTTTT
>TRBV19|-|TRBJ1-5|once
CASSIDQSGYQPQHF
TGTGCCAGTAGTATAGATCAGTCAGGGTATCAGCCCCAGCATTTT
>TRBV15|-|TRBJ2-7|-
CATPGITIAGHLGGRPSYEQYF
TGTGCCACCCCGGGCATCACAATAGCCGGGCACCTCGGAGGCCGGCCCTCCTACGAGCAGTACTTC
>TRBV14|TRBD1|TRBJ1-4|-
CASSPRQGREKLFF
TGTGCCAGCAGCCCGAGACAGGGCCGGGAAAAACTGTTTTTT
>TRBV7-9|-|TRBJ1-2|-
CASRNRGQGGDIANYGYTF
TGTGCCAGCAGAAATAGAGGCCAGGGAGGGGATATAGCTAACTATGGCTACACCTTC
>TRBV5-1|-|TRBJ2-7|-
CASSLGSGYNYEQYF
TGCGCCAGCAGCTTGGGAAGCGGTTATAACTACGAGCAGTACTTC
>TRBV19|-|TRBJ1-4|-
CASSIPGATNEKLFF
TGTGCCAGTAGTATCCCGGGAGCAACTAATGAAAAACTGTTTTTT
>TRBV19|TRBD2|TRBJ2-1|-
CASSPKRGSNNEQFF
TGTGCCAGTAGTCCAAAGCGGGGGTCAAACAATGAGCAGTTCTTC
>TRBV5-6|TRBD1|TRBJ2-3|-
CASSNLQGASTDTQYF
TGTGCCAGCAGCAATCTACAGGGGGCAAGTACAGATACGCAGTATTTT
>TRBV4-1|TRBD2|TRBJ2-5|-
CASSQDRTSGGTQYF
TGCGCCAGCAGCCAAGATAGGACTAGCGGGGGAACCCAGTACTTC
>TRBV24-1|TRBD2|TRBJ2-2|once
CATSDRVNRTSENTGELFF
TGTGCCACCAGTGATCGAGTCAACCGGACTAGCGAGAACACCGGGGAGCTGTTTTTT
>TRBV7-9|-|TRBJ2-7|-
CASSLDVRGPETPHYEQYF
TGTGCCAGCAGCTTAGATGTAAGAGGGCCCGAGACCCCGCACTACGAGCAGTACTTC
>TRBV4-1|TRBD2|TRBJ2-1|few
CASSQGPSGGPSEQFF
TGCGCCAGCAGCCAAGGTCCTAGCGGGGGTCCCTCTGAGCAGTTCTTC
>TRBV5-1|TRBD2|TRBJ2-7|-
CASSSGTRIPYEQYF
TGCGCCAGCAGCTCCGGGACTAGGATCCCCTACGAGCAGTACTTC
>TRBV18|-|TRBJ1-4|-
CASSPSGGEYEKLFF
TGTGCCAGCTCACCCTCGGGAGGGGAGTATGAAAAACTGTTTTTT
>TRBV5-1|-|TRBJ1-1|-
CASSFRGRTEAFF
TGCGCCAGCAGCTTTAGAGGGAGGACTGAAGCTTTCTTT
>TRBV11-1|-|TRBJ1-1|-
CASSLEGGLNTEAFF
TGTGCCAGCAGCTTAGAAGGAGGGCTGAACACTGAAGCTTTCTTT
>TRBV7-2|-|TRBJ2-5|-
CASSHNRDPQETQYF
TGTGCCAGCAGCCATAACAGGGACCCCCAAGAGACCCAGTACTTC
>TRBV11-2|-|TRBJ2-7|-
CASSLAGSYEQYF
TGTGCCAGCAGCTTAGCGGGGAGCTACGAGCAGTACTTC
>TRBV6-2/TRBV6-3|TRBD1|TRBJ1-2|once
CASSFRDRGLRYGYTF
TGTGCCAGCAGTTTCCGGGACAGGGGGCTCCGGTATGGCTACACCTTC
>TRBV19|TRBD1|TRBJ1-5|-
CASSGYRGSGQPQHF
TGTGCCAGTAGTGGGTACAGGGGGTCCGGACAGCCCCAGCATTTT
>TRBV27|TRBD2|TRBJ2-2|-
CASSLLPPGLNTGELFF
TGTGCCAGCAGTTTATTACCCCCGGGACTAAACACCGGGGAGCTGTTTTTT
>TRBV7-9|-|TRBJ2-1|-
CASRSYNEQFF
TGTGCCAGCAGATCGTACAATGAGCAGTTCTTC
>TRBV7-3|TRBD1|TRBJ1-5|-
CASSPTGQGSGNQPQHF
TGTGCCAGCAGCCCGACAGGGCAGGGAAGCGGCAATCAGCCCCAGCATTTT
>TRBV5-3|TRBD2|TRBJ2-3|-
CARILAGGPGRDTQYF
TGTGCCAGAATCCTAGCGGGGGGGCCTGGACGAGATACGCAGTATTTT
>TRBV6-5|TRBD1|TRBJ1-5|-
CASTWTGSNQPQHF
TGTGCCAGCACCTGGACAGGGTCTAATCAGCCCCAGCATTTT
>TRBV4-3|TRBD1|TRBJ2-5|once
CASSQGTGLRETQYF
TGCGCCAGCAGCCAAGGGACAGGGCTGCGAGAGACCCAGTACTTC
>TRBV10-3|TRBD1|TRBJ1-1|-
CAIRDRVNTEAFF
TGTGCCATCAGGGACAGGGTGAACACTGAAGCTTTCTTT
>TRBV6-5|TRBD1|TRBJ2-7|-
CATTWTGESYEQYF
TGTGCCACAACTTGGACAGGGGAAAGCTACGAGCAGTACTTC
>TRBV7-9|TRBD1|TRBJ1-4|once
CASSRDRGDEKLFF
TGTGCCAGCAGCCGGGACAGGGGGGATGAAAAACTGTTTTTT
>TRBV7-9|TRBD2|TRBJ2-7|-
CASSLGSGGVNEQYF
TGTGCCAGCAGCTTAGGGAGCGGGGGGGTTAACGAGCAGTACTTC
>TRBV27|-|TRBJ1-5|-
CASSLQPRNQPQHF
TGTGCCAGCAGTTTACAACCGCGGAATCAGCCCCAGCATTTT
>TRBV2|TRBD2|TRBJ2-5|-
CASRTLSLAGGLETQYF
TGTGCCAGCAGAACCCTCTCCCTAGCGGGGGGGCTAGAGACCCAGTACTTC
>TRBV3-1/TRBV3-2|TRBD2|TRBJ2-7|-
CASSDSGRREQYF
TGTGCCAGCAGCGATAGCGGGAGGCGCGAGCAGTACTTC
>TRBV7-2|TRBD1|TRBJ1-2|-
CASSLEGTGTYGYTF
TGTGCCAGCAGCTTAGAGGGGACAGGGACCTACGGCTACACCTTC
>TRBV7-2|-|TRBJ2-2|-
CASRGSANTGELFF
TGTGCCAGCAGGGGGAGCGCGAACACCGGGGAGCTGTTTTTT
>TRBV2|TRBD2|TRBJ2-1|-
CASSGELTGGNEQFF
TGTGCCAGCAGTGGGGAGTTAACGGGGGGGAATGAGCAGTTCTTC
>TRBV7-9|-|TRBJ2-7|-
CASSLVSARVGEQYF
TGTGCCAGCAGCTTAGTTTCGGCCAGGGTGGGGGAGCAGTACTTC
>TRBV4-3|-|TRBJ1-2|-
CASSQDYWRPGGYTF
TGCGCCAGCAGCCAAGACTATTGGCGGCCTGGGGGCTACACCTTC